The clone carrying this T cell receptor (beta chain) was seen at least ten times. This entry comes from a study of low-dose radiotherapy and immunotherapy resistance in tumors. Study at large: Cohort 2 received 1 Gy per fraction every two weeks, totaling 13 Gy over 26 weeks. The drug cyclophosphamide was given into a vein at 200 mg/m2 every two weeks, one day before radiation and immunotherapy.

Germline values: CDR1 SGHRS, CDR2 YFSETQ. The V segment lost 4 bases and the J segment 2 bases; nucleotides outside the gene matches: 11. CDR3 length: 18 residues. Covering alpha and beta chains, TRAV- and TRBV-specific primers were used for the first-strand cDNA. With a V-primer adapter and a constant-region primer, TCRs were amplified for about 20 PCR cycles. TCRdb analysed the reads with MiXCR anew, one entry per CDR3 protein. The table shows about 58,000 distinct CDR3 sequences, with under 30% occurring only once. Time point described: after trial treatment. As for treatment: LDRT plus nivolumab, ipilimumab, low-dose cyclophosphamide and aspirin (RACIN trial).

The sequence derives from a male donor with prostate cancer. The sequencing used PBMCs, collected after low-dose radiotherapy plus immunotherapy. V gene TRBV5-1 combines with J gene TRBJ1-5; 11 bases fit TRBD1. The CDR3 bases are TGCGCCAGCAGCCCGGGGACAGGGGGGGGTGGTGGCAATCAGCCCCAGCATTTT. Protein product: CASSPGTGGGGGNQPQHF.